This TCR beta chain emerged from a study of blood T cell repertoires in COVID-19 (dated by TCRdb to the early 2020s). As for the study more broadly: Samples covering the acute and convalescent phases of COVID-19 were provided by collaborators in the United States, Italy and Spain. Subjects who had been exposed to COVID-19, were actively infected with it, or had recovered from it provided the deeply sampled blood TCRbeta repertoires that made up the dataset. Where available, HLA class I and class II types were taken from metadata supplied by the sample provider and were not determined by assay-based typing. Nearly every sample came with metadata listing a de-identified subject ID, COVID-19 status, age in years and sex. The repertoires were released in a freely available public database meant as a resource for research on the immune response to SARS-CoV-2. The material from the prospective study consisted of cDNA or gDNA derived from T cells, B-cell-depleted T cells, or PBMCs. The samples were drawn from two sources: the first 160 participants of the ongoing ImmuneRACE study, and fewer than 1,500 subjects contributed by 6 global collaborators. Broad study findings and their caveats: The amount of clinical and demographic metadata varied by source and participant and was provided uncurated.

The collaborating institutions used their own protocols to collect whole blood in K2EDTA tubes. For TCRbeta analysis, collaborators shipped samples in one of three forms: frozen whole blood, isolated PBMCs, or DNA extracted from either of those sample types. TCRbeta CDR3 regions were amplified from genomic DNA using the immunoSEQ Assay, a bias-controlled multiplex PCR. Processing in the source paper ran as follows. Within the assay, amplification of reference gene primers was used to estimate how many nucleated cells each sample contained. To quantify the absolute abundance of each unique TCRbeta CDR3 rearrangement, sequence reads were collapsed and filtered. For each sample, productive Simpson clonality was calculated as the square root of Simpson's diversity index across productive rearrangements. The immuneACCESS repertoire file appears here via TCRdb, limited to in-frame rearrangements. These files lack a portion of the clones; in checked studies, under half of the deficit traces to unresolved V genes, and the cause of the others is not known. The D gene and trimming were derived from the DNA, and the V and J assignments and clone size from that table. The sample table lists roughly 160,000 clones, 86% of them with a count of one. The biggest ten clones account for more than 0.75% of the sample.

After removal of 0 bases from V and 5 bases from J, the junction retains 9 bases not matched to a gene. The CDR3 measures 16 amino acids from cysteine to phenylalanine. Only the CDR3 portion is preserved as DNA: 48 bases, with reading frame beginning at the first base. The germline V gene gives CDR1 as SGDLS and CDR2 as YYNGEE. A remark on this clone: Its antigen remains undetermined. Per-nucleotide qualities are absent, and no much larger clonotype sits a single base away.

This receptor was obtained from a man between 18 and 35 years old with acute or convalescent COVID-19. Material: peripheral blood. Here the chain combines TRBV9 and TRBJ2-7, with 9 bases in between that match TRBD2. The nucleotide sequence is TGTGCCAGCAGCGTAGATGTTAGCGGGGGAAAAGACGAGCAGTACTTC. Its protein reads: CASSVDVSGGKDEQYF.